This T cell receptor beta chain derives from a study of cytomegalovirus exposure and HLA in healthy donors. The CDR3 is 15 residues long. CDR1 MNHEY and CDR2 SVGAGI come from the germline V gene. Trimming cost V 4 bases and J 3 bases, with 14 bases left between them. A remark on this clone: What it binds is unknown.

In the PCR, 60 Vbeta and 13 Jbeta primers were used. TCRdb's table, derived via immunoSEQ multiplex PCR, lists solely in-frame clones and lacks some. The table has about 100,000 clones, about 80% seen once; the top ten hold about 6.6%. Study-wide results and caveats: Rare TCR sequences dominated, though some public TCRs recurred in many donors. Investigators reported 164 TCR beta chains as tied to cytomegalovirus. Links to common viral pathogens appeared, in a later analysis, for several of the most significant clusters.

The sample comprised PBMCs. The genes are TRBV6-5 and TRBJ2-3, with D perhaps matching TRBD2 (5 bases). The sequence was obtained from a man between 40 and 49 years old in good health and CMV-seropositive. The CDR3 reads CASSSPGGRTDTQYF. As DNA, the CDR3 is TGTGCCAGCAGTTCCCCCGGCGGGCGGACAGATACGCAGTATTTT.